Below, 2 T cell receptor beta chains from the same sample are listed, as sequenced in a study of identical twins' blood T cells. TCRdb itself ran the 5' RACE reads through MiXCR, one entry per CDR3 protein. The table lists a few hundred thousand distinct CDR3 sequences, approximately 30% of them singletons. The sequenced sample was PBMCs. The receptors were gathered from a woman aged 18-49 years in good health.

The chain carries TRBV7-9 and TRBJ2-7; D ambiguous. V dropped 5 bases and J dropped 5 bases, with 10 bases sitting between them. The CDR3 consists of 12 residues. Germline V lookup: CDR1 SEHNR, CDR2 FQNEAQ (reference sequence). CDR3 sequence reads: CASSLGLDEQYF. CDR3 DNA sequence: TGTGCCAGCAGCCTAGGATTGGACGAGCAGTACTTC.

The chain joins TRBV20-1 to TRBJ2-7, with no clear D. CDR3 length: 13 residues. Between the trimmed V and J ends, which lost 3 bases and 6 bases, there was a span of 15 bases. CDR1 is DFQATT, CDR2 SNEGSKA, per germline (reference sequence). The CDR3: CSARDNRVSEQYF. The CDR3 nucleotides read TGCAGTGCTAGGGATAATCGGGTATCCGAGCAGTACTTC.